These T cell receptor beta chains were read from a single sample in a study of radiotherapy plus CTLA-4 blockade in lung cancer. The assay was immunoSEQ multiplex PCR, and TCRdb's table has in-frame clones only and misses some. The table includes about 85,000 clones, approximately 83% detected once. This specimen consisted of peripheral blood, obtained from a patient treated with radiotherapy plus ipilimumab. Source of these receptors: a human donor with non-small cell lung cancer who had a partial response to radiotherapy plus ipilimumab. CDR3s include the opening cysteine and the closing phenylalanine or tryptophan. The D gene is left open where the match is weak. Size is omitted from some rows. Given values are once, few, many or a class for expanded clones.

D gene,clone size,V gene,J gene,CDR3 protein,CDR3 DNA
TRBD2,.,TRBV19,TRBJ2-1,CASDSGTYNEQFF,TGTGCCAGCGATAGCGGGACGTACAATGAGCAGTTCTTC
.,.,TRBV20-1,TRBJ2-1,CSASPLNEQFF,TGCAGTGCTAGTCCCTTAAATGAGCAGTTCTTC
.,.,TRBV19,TRBJ1-1,CASSQPAGKDTEAFF,TGTGCCAGTAGTCAACCAGCAGGGAAGGACACTGAAGCTTTCTTT
TRBD1,.,TRBV7-7,TRBJ2-1,CASRPTGGTEQFF,TGTGCTAGCAGACCGACAGGGGGGACTGAGCAGTTCTTC
.,.,TRBV7-9,TRBJ2-5,CASSLVLEFQETQYF,TGTGCCAGCAGCTTAGTTCTAGAGTTCCAAGAGACCCAGTACTTC
TRBD1,once,TRBV29-1,TRBJ2-5,CSVVVLGQGETQYF,TGCAGCGTTGTTGTTTTGGGACAGGGAGAGACCCAGTACTTC
TRBD2,.,TRBV18,TRBJ2-7,CASSPPILPPTSSGVSYEQYF,TGTGCCAGCTCACCACCGATTTTGCCCCCAACCTCTAGCGGGGTTTCCTACGAGCAGTACTTC
.,few,TRBV25-1,TRBJ2-7,CASSASWSGSSYEQYF,TGTGCCAGCAGTGCCAGCTGGAGCGGTAGCTCCTACGAGCAGTACTTC
.,.,TRBV7-8,TRBJ1-2,CASSFGGKELSGYTF,TGTGCCAGCAGCTTCGGGGGAAAGGAACTCTCTGGCTACACCTTC
TRBD1,.,TRBV5-1,TRBJ1-2,CASSRDRTNYGYTF,TGCGCCAGCAGCAGGGACAGAACTAACTATGGCTACACCTTC
TRBD2,.,TRBV6-1,TRBJ2-7,CASSEFGTSGLDYEQYF,TGTGCCAGCAGTGAATTCGGGACTAGCGGGTTAGATTACGAGCAGTACTTC
.,.,TRBV28,TRBJ2-1,CASSSFRGVAEHNEQFF,TGTGCCAGCAGTTCCTTCCGAGGGGTAGCGGAACACAATGAGCAGTTCTTC
.,.,TRBV6-1,TRBJ1-1,CASSNPRGVEAFF,TGTGCCAGCAGTAACCCCAGGGGTGTCGAAGCTTTCTTT
TRBD1,.,TRBV11-3,TRBJ2-5,CASSLGDRGWGETQYF,TGTGCCAGCAGCTTAGGGGACAGGGGTTGGGGAGAGACCCAGTACTTC
.,.,TRBV19,TRBJ2-5,CASSIGGDQETQYF,TGTGCCAGTAGTATCGGCGGAGACCAAGAGACCCAGTACTTC
.,.,TRBV11-2,TRBJ2-3,CASSSLPGRLWTDTQYF,TGTGCCAGCAGCTCCCTCCCCGGCAGGCTGTGGACAGATACGCAGTATTTT
.,.,TRBV6-5,TRBJ2-7,CASIPSSSYEQYF,TGTGCCAGCATCCCCTCGTCCTCCTACGAGCAGTACTTC
TRBD2,.,TRBV27,TRBJ2-3,CASSLSPSMLLAGGLWDTDTQYF,TGTGCCAGCAGTTTATCACCTTCGATGTTACTAGCGGGAGGGCTATGGGACACAGATACGCAGTATTTT
TRBD1,.,TRBV2,TRBJ1-4,CASVGQGARTNEKLFF,TGTGCCAGCGTGGGACAGGGGGCGAGAACTAATGAAAAACTGTTTTTT
TRBD1,once,TRBV7-9,TRBJ2-3,CASSPGTGIPDTQYF,TGTGCCAGCAGCCCTGGGACAGGGATCCCAGATACGCAGTATTTT
TRBD2,.,TRBV5-4,TRBJ2-1,CASSQDLAGSYNEQFF,TGTGCCAGCAGCCAAGATTTAGCGGGAAGCTACAATGAGCAGTTCTTC
TRBD1,.,TRBV9,TRBJ1-2,CASSVTGLGGYTF,TGTGCCAGCAGCGTGACAGGGCTGGGGGGCTACACCTTC